This TCR beta chain was captured by sequencing in a study of blood T cell repertoires in COVID-19. Study details: Samples taken during acute and convalescent COVID-19 were collected in the United States, Italy and Spain. The analysed material was cDNA or gDNA that came from T cells, B-cell-depleted T cells, or PBMCs.

The length of the CDR3 is 14 residues. Trimming took 6 bases from V and 4 from J, leaving 15 bases between them. CDR1 is KGHSH and CDR2 is LQKENI in the germline V gene. Per the study methods: By means of reference gene primer amplification, nucleated cell counts were estimated. Repertoires were generated with immunoSEQ multiplex PCR, while TCRdb's copy carries only in-frame clones and drops some. For V, J and clone size, that table is used; D and trimming come from the DNA. Of around 300,000 clones in the sample, approximately 90% are singletons; the top ten hold approximately 3.3%. The chain has TRBV18 and TRBJ1-1; D might be TRBD1 (5 bases). This clonotype was sampled from a middle-aged woman with acute or convalescent COVID-19. Sequencing was performed on peripheral blood. CDR3 amino acids: CASSPNRRGTEAFF. In DNA form, the CDR3 reads TGTGCCAGCTCGCCTAACAGGCGGGGCACTGAAGCTTTCTTT.